This TCR beta chain was found in a study of T cell repertoires in aging, cancer and after chemotherapy. The wider study: Six age groups, ranging from 30 or younger to 70 or older, included the donors. Pre- and post-chemotherapy samples were paired from chronic lymphocytic leukemia patients treated with fludarabine- or bendamustine-based regimens. Notes on the study in general: Rebound thymic output was suggested by rising median generation probability during chemotherapy in each cancer cohort. The repertoire data cannot show anything about immunological memory following chemotherapy.

Rearranged V-D-J TRB sequences were amplified with a mixed TRB-A/B primer pool. TCRdb used MiXCR to reprocess the multiplex PCR reads, holding one entry per CDR3 protein. The data show roughly 2,000 distinct CDR3 sequences, approximately 30% seen once. Remarks on this clonotype: The antigen is unknown.

Peripheral blood genomic DNA, not sorted cells or RNA, was the template. Trimming pared 4 bases from V and 5 bases from J, leaving 9 bases between. In germline, CDR1 is SEHNR, CDR2 FQNEAQ (reference sequence). This CDR3 spans 12 amino acids. The chain carries TRBV7-9 and TRBJ2-7; D is unclear. The sequence was obtained from a human donor with a blood cancer. Specimen: blood. CDR3 loop: CASSSPGHEQYF. The CDR3 region has the DNA TGTGCCAGCAGCTCCCCTGGCCACGAGCAGTACTTC.